Below are 10 T cell receptor beta chains sequenced from a single sample in a study of tumor-infiltrating lymphocytes in localized non-small cell lung cancer (dated by TCRdb to the early 2020s). Libraries were constructed by the immunoSEQ multiplex PCR assay. TCRdb carries this immuneACCESS record with in-frame sequences only. Its versions omit some clonotypes, under half of them owing to an unresolved V gene in the studies checked, with the rest unexplained. For this sample there are about 23,000 clones; roughly 66% appear just once. The ten largest make up approximately 6.3% of the sample. Material: lung tumor tissue. Source of these receptors: a human donor with non-small cell lung cancer.

This clone has a single count. The chain employs TRBV5-1 and TRBJ1-4; maybe TRBD1 (6 bases). Trimming removed 0 bases from V and 8 bases from J, with 14 bases in between. CDR3 length: 15 amino acids. Looked up from germline, CDR1 is SGHRS and CDR2 is YFSETQ. CDR3 amino acids: CASSLAAGVDEKLFF. The CDR3 DNA sequence: TGCGCCAGCAGCTTGGCCGCAGGGGTCGACGAAAAACTGTTTTTT.

The genes are TRBV11-3 and TRBJ2-1, with a possible D match to TRBD2 (7 bases). CDR1 is SGHNT and CDR2 is YENEEA in the germline V gene. V lost 4 bases and J lost 7, with 17 bases in between. CDR3 length equals 15 residues. CDR3 in DNA: TGTGCCAGCAGCTCGATCGGGGGGCCAAGTAATGAGCAGTTCTTC. Amino acids: CASSSIGGPSNEQFF. Full variable domain (rest looked up from reference TRBV11-3 and TRBJ2-1): EAGVVQSPRYKIIEKKQPVAFWCNPISGHNTLYWYLQNLGQGPELLIRYENEEAVDDSQLPKDRFSAERLKGVDSTLKIQPAELGDSAVYLCASSSIGGPSNEQFFGPGTRLTVL.

This clone was observed a few times. CDR3 sequence reads: CASSSGVRITGELFF. The CDR3 nucleotides are TGCGCCAGCAGCTCCGGGGTGCGGATCACCGGGGAGCTGTTTTTT. This chain links TRBV4-3 with TRBJ2-2; a weak D match, TRBD2 (5 bases). CDR3 length equals 15 residues. V lost 5 bases and J 4 bases, leaving 14 bases between the germline ends. Germline V gives CDR1 LGHNA, CDR2 YSLEER.

The chain couples TRBV30 to TRBJ1-5, with D perhaps matching TRBD1 (6 bases). The germline V gene has CDR1 GTSNPN and CDR2 SVGIG (reference sequence). V was clipped by 4 bases and J by 4 bases, with 14 bases between them. This CDR3 has 14 amino acids. As DNA, the CDR3 is TGTGCCTGGACCCAGGGGCTTGGGAATCAGCCCCAGCATTTT. It yields the protein CAWTQGLGNQPQHF.

This clone was recorded once. The chain uses TRBV29-1 and TRBJ2-3; 8 bases are shared with TRBD1. This CDR3 region has 14 residues. The germline V gene encodes CDR1 SQVTM and CDR2 ANQGSEA. Losses at the gene ends were 4 bases for V and 4 bases for J; bases not matched to a gene: 7. DNA for the CDR3: TGCAGCGTTGCAGGGGGCGAGGACCCAGATACGCAGTATTTT. This codes for CSVAGGEDPDTQYF.

V is TRBV10-3 and J is TRBJ1-1; D is possibly TRBD1 (6 bases). V was pared by 3 bases and J by 1 base, with 15 bases between. The length of the CDR3 is 16 residues. CDR1 and CDR2 (germline): ENHRY, SYGVKD. The CDR3 DNA reads as TGTGCCATCAGTGATAGGGGGGGCAGAGGGAACACTGAAGCTTTCTTT. Its translation: CAISDRGGRGNTEAFF.

This rearrangement joins TRBV12-5 to TRBJ1-4, with a tentative D call TRBD1 (6 bases). Germline CDR1 and CDR2: LGHNT and FRNRAP. This CDR3 region has 15 residues. Trimming stripped 6 bases from V and 4 bases from J, with 15 bases between. This CDR3 is CASGLQGYSNEKLFF. Written as DNA, the CDR3 is TGTGCTAGTGGCCTACAGGGTTATAGTAATGAAAAACTGTTTTTT.

The chain links TRBV5-4 to TRBJ1-2, with 7 bases identical to TRBD1. The length of the CDR3 is 14 residues. V trimming: 2 bases; J trimming: 9 bases; junction bases outside the gene matches: 10. CDR1 and CDR2 (germline): SGHNT, YYREEE (reference sequence). In DNA, the CDR3 is TGTGCCAGCAGCTTCGGCAGGGGGGTGAAGAGCTACACCTTC. Amino acid sequence: CASSFGRGVKSYTF.

J is TRBJ1-1 and V is TRBV5-8; no clear D gene. CDR1 and CDR2 from the germline V gene are SGHTS and YDEGEE. V lost 1 base to trimming and J lost 1 base, with 11 bases between them. The CDR3 runs 15 residues. This CDR3 reads CASSLSGRTNTEAFF. The DNA of the CDR3 is TGTGCCAGCAGCTTGAGCGGCAGGACGAACACTGAAGCTTTCTTT. Supplemented by reference TRBV5-8 and TRBJ1-1, the full variable domain reads EAGVTQSPTHLIKTRGQQATLRCSPISGHTSVYWYQQALGLGLQFLLWYDEGEERNRGNFPPRFSGRQFPNYSSELNVNALELEDSALYLCASSLSGRTNTEAFFGQGTRLTVV.

The chain joins TRBV5-5 to TRBJ1-6; unclear D gene. V lost 4 bases and J 7 bases, leaving 9 bases between the germline ends. CDR3 length: 13 residues. Germline loops: CDR1 SGHKS, CDR2 YYEKEE (reference sequence). For the CDR3, the DNA is TGTGCCAGCAGCCTCCGGCCCAATTCACCCCTCCACTTT. Its protein product is CASSLRPNSPLHF. Full variable domain (missing parts from reference TRBV5-5 and TRBJ1-6): DAGVTQSPTHLIKTRGQQVTLRCSPISGHKSVSWYQQVLGQGPQFIFQYYEKEERGRGNFPDRFSARQFPNYSSELNVNALLLGDSALYLCASSLRPNSPLHFGNGTRLTVT.